The next 30 T cell receptor beta chains were all read from a single sample in a study of a mutant IDH1 vaccine in newly diagnosed glioma. Profiling relied on immunoSEQ multiplex PCR, and the TCRdb table lists in-frame clones only, not all of them. The sample lists about 69,000 clones; approximately 86% were seen once. For these receptors, no antigen is known. Time point: week 35, safety follow-up. One vaccine dose held 300 ug of mutant IDH1 20-mer peptide and came with topical imiquimod. Sequences were derived from PBMCs, sampled from a glioma patient whose treatment included an IDH1 peptide vaccine. All receptors come from a man aged 30 to 39 with glioma.

This clone showed up just once. V is TRBV6-1 and J is TRBJ1-5; no clear D gene. This CDR3 comprises 15 residues. The V gene's germline CDR1 is MNHNS and CDR2 SASEGT. V was pared by 2 bases and J by 3 bases, with 11 bases between. The CDR3 region is CASSEFGQLNQPQHF. DNA of the CDR3: TGTGCCAGCAGTGAATTCGGGCAGCTCAATCAGCCCCAGCATTTT.

The chain carries TRBV28 and TRBJ1-1; tentatively, D is TRBD1 (6 bases). Trimming removed 3 bases at V and 4 bases at J, with 21 bases between. The CDR3 loop spans 17 amino acids. Looked up from germline, CDR1 is MDHEN and CDR2 is SYDVKM. The DNA of the CDR3 is TGTGCCAGCAGTTTTGATCCAGAACAGGGATCGGGCACTGAAGCTTTCTTT. Translated: CASSFDPEQGSGTEAFF.

The chain employs TRBV2 and TRBJ1-2; 8 nucleotides line up with TRBD1. After removal of 7 bases from V and 7 bases from J, the junction contained 5 bases not matched to a gene. CDR1 SNHLY and CDR2 FYNNEI come from the germline V gene. The CDR3 contains 12 residues. The CDR3 DNA sequence: TGTGCCAGCACCTTGGACAGGGCTGGCTACACCTTC. Amino acids: CASTLDRAGYTF.

The chain employs TRBV29-1 and TRBJ1-4, with a tentative D call TRBD1 (5 bases). The V end lost 7 bases, the J end lost 6 bases, and 12 bases lay between the germline ends. The germline V gene encodes CDR1 SQVTM and CDR2 ANQGSEA. The CDR3 sequence is 12 residues long. CDR3 protein: CSAAGPDEKLFF. The DNA of the CDR3 is TGCAGCGCGGCAGGGCCGGATGAAAAACTGTTTTTT.

This chain connects TRBV19 to TRBJ2-7; D remains unclear. The CDR3 has 14 amino acids. The V gene lost 1 base and the J gene lost 3 bases, with 10 bases spanning the gap. Germline-derived CDR1 and CDR2 are LNHDA and SQIVND (reference sequence). This CDR3 reads CASSIAIADYEQYF. The CDR3 DNA reads TGTGCCAGTAGTATAGCGATAGCAGACTACGAGCAGTACTTC.

The chain links TRBV2 to TRBJ1-1, with D unclear. Deletions cut 9 bases from V and 1 base from J, with 12 bases between. CDR1 is SNHLY, CDR2 FYNNEI, per germline. The CDR3 runs 13 residues. Written as DNA, the CDR3 is TGTGCCAGTATCAGGTGGGGGAACACTGAAGCTTTCTTT. Amino acids: CASIRWGNTEAFF.

The rearrangement links TRBV4-3 to TRBJ2-7; 7 bases agree with TRBD1. The CDR3 has 15 residues. V dropped 1 base and J dropped 1; count of bases not matched to a gene: 4. Per germline, CDR1 LGHNA and CDR2 YSLEER. The CDR3 coding sequence is TGCGCCAGCAGCCAAGGGCCGGGACAGTCCTACGAGCAGTACTTC. This sequence encodes CASSQGPGQSYEQYF.

This clone was counted between two and nine times. V gene TRBV18 combines with J gene TRBJ1-5; 8 bases fit TRBD1. CDR1 is KGHSH, CDR2 LQKENI, per germline. The CDR3 sequence is 15 residues long. V was clipped by 5 bases and J by 2 bases; unmatched bases: 5. The CDR3 nucleotides read TGTGCCAGCTCATTCAGGGGGCGAGGCAATCAGCCCCAGCATTTT. Protein sequence: CASSFRGRGNQPQHF.

This sequence joins TRBV7-2 and TRBJ2-1, with 7 bases fitting TRBD2. Germline V lookup: CDR1 SGHTA, CDR2 FQGNSA. After removal of 2 bases from V and 7 bases from J, the junction contained 17 bases not matched to a gene. The CDR3 has 18 residues. The CDR3 sequence: CASSLWSGGEGRFNEQFF. The CDR3 coding sequence is TGTGCCAGCAGCTTATGGAGTGGGGGGGAGGGCCGTTTTAATGAGCAGTTCTTC.

V and J are TRBV7-9 and TRBJ1-1; D ambiguous. This CDR3 has 13 residues. Germline assignment: CDR1 SEHNR and CDR2 FQNEAQ (reference sequence). The ends were cut back, 1 base at V and 7 bases at J, with 10 bases in the middle. CDR3 sequence: CASSLEGGSEAFF. For the CDR3, the DNA is TGTGCCAGCAGCTTAGAGGGCGGCAGTGAAGCTTTCTTT.

This clone was detected a few times. This rearrangement joins TRBV21-1 to TRBJ2-1; the DNA was not compared with TRBD1, the D call given in the table. TRBV21-1 is a recognized pseudogene. CDR3 size: 17 residues. The CDR3 DNA reads TGTGCCAGCAGCAAAGCCGGGGACAGGGGGAGATACAATGAGCAGTTCTTC. Encoded protein: CASSKAGDRGRYNEQFF.

This clone was picked up a small number of times. The rearrangement links TRBV23-1 to TRBJ1-5; D is uncertain. TRBV23-1 is designated an ORF whose function remains uncertain. V was cut by 8 bases and J by 7 bases, with 12 bases left in between. The CDR3 runs 12 residues. For the CDR3, the DNA is TGCGCCAGCGCTGACCTTCGCCAGCCCCAGCATTTT. Amino acids: CASADLRQPQHF.

The CDR3 region has the DNA TGTGCCAGCAGTTACTCGAGGGAAAGTGGAAACACCATATATTTT. Amino acids: CASSYSRESGNTIYF. The genes are TRBV6-5 and TRBJ1-3; D gene uncertain. Germline assignment: CDR1 MNHEY and CDR2 SVGAGI. The CDR3 sequence is 15 residues long. Trimming took off 0 bases at V and 3 bases at J, with 9 bases between the two ends.

The chain employs TRBV4-2 and TRBJ2-2, with D hard to call. V was shortened by 0 bases and J by 6 bases, with 8 bases between the two germline ends. CDR1 is LGHNA and CDR2 is YNFKEQ in the germline V gene. The CDR3 length is 14 residues. The CDR3 spells CASSQDRTSGELFF. The CDR3 region has the DNA TGTGCCAGCAGCCAAGATCGTACGTCCGGGGAGCTGTTTTTT.

This clone has a single count. CDR3 protein: CASSSGVNTEAFF. DNA for the CDR3: TGTGCCAGCAGCTCCGGGGTGAACACTGAAGCTTTCTTT. V usage is TRBV5-6 and J usage is TRBJ1-1; D call uncertain. The V end was cut by 3 bases, the J end by 0 bases, with 6 bases between. The CDR3 has 13 residues. Germline assignment: CDR1 SGHDT and CDR2 YYEEEE.

The CDR3 sequence is CASSQDVQENSPLHF. The CDR3 coding sequence is TGCGCCAGCAGCCAAGATGTACAGGAAAATTCACCCCTCCACTTT. The chain couples TRBV4-3 to TRBJ1-6; TRBD1 is a possible D gene (5 bases). V shed 0 bases and J shed 7 bases, with 10 bases lying between them. Germline V gene data show CDR1 as LGHNA and CDR2 as YSLEER. The CDR3 spans 15 residues.

V gene TRBV5-6 combines with J gene TRBJ2-1; a possible D gene is TRBD2 (5 bases). Germline assignment: CDR1 SGHDT and CDR2 YYEEEE. This CDR3 comprises 13 residues. V shed 4 bases and J shed 9 bases, with 14 bases lying between them. The chain's CDR3 is CASSPGLASEQFF. In nucleotides, the CDR3 is TGTGCCAGCAGCCCCGGACTCGCAAGTGAGCAGTTCTTC.

The chain has TRBV6-1 and TRBJ2-1; D possibly corresponds to TRBD1 (6 bases). Germline lookup yields CDR1 MNHNS and CDR2 SASEGT. V lost 10 bases and J lost 0, with 16 bases in between. This CDR3 comprises 15 residues. This chain's CDR3 is CATVPTGYSYNEQFF. For the CDR3, the DNA is TGTGCCACCGTCCCTACAGGGTACTCCTACAATGAGCAGTTCTTC.

This chain uses TRBV7-3 with TRBJ2-3, with 11 bases lining up with TRBD2. This CDR3 has 16 residues. The germline gives CDR1 SGHTA, CDR2 FQGTGA. V lost 5 bases and J lost 2; bases outside the gene matches: 6. CDR3 region: CASSLGTSGYTDTQYF. The CDR3, as DNA: TGTGCCAGCAGCCTCGGGACTAGCGGATACACAGATACGCAGTATTTT.

The chain links TRBV7-7 to TRBJ2-3; D unclear. Germline CDR1 is SSHAT and CDR2 is FNYEAQ (reference sequence). With 5 bases removed from V and 0 bases from J, the gap between germline ends came to 9 bases. This CDR3 is built from 14 residues. DNA for the CDR3: TGTGCCAGCAGCCCGGGCCCGAGCACAGATACGCAGTATTTT. Protein: CASSPGPSTDTQYF.

The V gene is TRBV9, the J gene TRBJ1-3; no definite D call. V was clipped by 0 bases and J by 0 bases, with 4 bases between them. Germline V lookup: CDR1 SGDLS, CDR2 YYNGEE. The CDR3 loop spans 14 amino acids. The CDR3 spells CASSVDFSGNTIYF. CDR3 bases: TGTGCCAGCAGCGTAGACTTCTCTGGAAACACCATATATTTT. Filled out from reference TRBV9 and TRBJ1-3, the complete variable domain reads DSGVTQTPKHLITATGQRVTLRCSPRSGDLSVYWYQQSLDQGLQFLIQYYNGEERAKGNILERFSAQQFPDLHSELNLSSLELGDSALYFCASSVDFSGNTIYFGEGSWLTVV.

V gene TRBV27 combines with J gene TRBJ1-2, with D unresolved. CDR1 MNHEY and CDR2 SMNVEV come from the germline V gene (reference sequence). Trimming took 4 bases from V and 1 from J, leaving 7 bases between them. This CDR3 is 13 amino acids long. In DNA, the CDR3 is TGTGCCAGCAGTTATGGCAGTAACTATGGCTACACCTTC. It is translated as CASSYGSNYGYTF.

As concerns this clone: Other DNA sequences in the sample encode the same CDR3. The chain combines TRBV5-1 with TRBJ2-5, with D unclear. Germline CDR1 reads SGHRS; CDR2 reads YFSETQ. Trimming shortened V by 2 bases and J by 5 bases, and 7 bases separated the two germline ends. This CDR3 has 12 amino acids. The CDR3 DNA reads TGCGCCAGCAGCTTAGAAGGGGAGACCCAGTACTTC. Translation: CASSLEGETQYF.

The gene calls are TRBV28 and TRBJ1-2, with D perhaps TRBD1 (6 bases). V was trimmed by 3 bases and J by 7 bases, leaving 12 bases between them. The germline CDR1 and CDR2 sequences are MDHEN and SYDVKM. The CDR3 has 13 residues. The chain's CDR3 is CASSLGARGGYTF. DNA for the CDR3: TGTGCCAGCAGTTTGGGGGCTAGGGGTGGCTACACCTTC.

This chain connects TRBV10-3 to TRBJ2-1; D not certain. The CDR3 has 13 residues. The V and J ends lost 3 bases and 4 bases respectively, with 7 bases between them. Germline CDR1 ENHRY, CDR2 SYGVKD. As DNA, the CDR3 is TGTGCCATCAGTGACACAGTTTACAATGAGCAGTTCTTC. It yields the protein CAISDTVYNEQFF.

J is TRBJ1-1 and V is TRBV27, with D hard to call. CDR1 and CDR2 (germline): MNHEY, SMNVEV (reference sequence). V lost 3 bases, J lost 6 bases, and 11 bases lay in between. The CDR3 runs to 13 residues. CDR3 sequence reads: CASSFGLAAEAFF. CDR3 nucleotide sequence: TGTGCCAGCAGTTTTGGCCTGGCCGCTGAAGCTTTCTTT.

The chain employs TRBV27 and TRBJ2-7; 9 positions match TRBD2. The CDR3 has 15 residues. In germline, CDR1 is MNHEY, CDR2 SMNVEV (reference sequence). The ends lost 7 bases at V and 3 bases at J; junction bases unmatched: 10. DNA for the CDR3: TGTGCCAGCACCCGGAAGCCTAGCGGGAACTACGAGCAGTACTTC. Residues: CASTRKPSGNYEQYF.

V is TRBV7-6 and J is TRBJ2-1; tentatively, D is TRBD1 or TRBD2 (5 bases each). The germline CDR1 and CDR2 sequences are SGHVS and FNYEAQ. V lost 1 base to trimming and J lost 10 bases, with 20 bases between them. This CDR3 spans 16 amino acids. In nucleotides, the CDR3 is TGTGCCAGCAGCTTAGAAGGGCCGGGGCTGCGGCGCGAGCAGTTCTTC. It specifies CASSLEGPGLRREQFF.

Here the CDR3 reads CASSYRGNTGELFF. In DNA form, the CDR3 reads TGTGCCAGCAGCTACAGGGGGAACACCGGGGAGCTGTTTTTT. The chain has TRBV13 and TRBJ2-2; TRBD1 matches at 7 bases. Germline CDR1 is PRHDT and CDR2 is FYEKMQ (reference sequence). Germline trimming cut 4 bases from V and 1 base from J; bases unmatched to any gene: 0. This CDR3 has 14 amino acids.

A few counts support this clone. This chain uses TRBV19 with TRBJ1-5; perhaps TRBD1 as D (5 bases). CDR1 LNHDA and CDR2 SQIVND come from the germline V gene (reference sequence). CDR3 length: 16 amino acids. Trimming removed 5 bases at V and 6 bases at J, with 20 bases between. DNA for the CDR3: TGTGCCAGTAGTCCCCGGGGAGGGGCTGTCAGTCAGCCCCAGCATTTT. This codes for CASSPRGGAVSQPQHF.